This T cell receptor (beta chain) stems from a study of blood T cell repertoires in COVID-19. Study-level background: T cells, B-cell-depleted T cells, or PBMCs provided the cDNA or gDNA that served as material.

Germline V CDR1 and CDR2: SGHNT, YENEEA. The CDR3 totals 16 residues. J lost 5 bases, V lost 5 bases, and 10 bases had no gene match. Authors' analysis steps: Amplification with reference gene primers provided the estimates of nucleated cell counts. Data came from immunoSEQ multiplex PCR; TCRdb stores just in-frame clones and leaves some out. Clone size and the V and J calls come from that table; the DNA yielded D and trimming. The top ten hold around 2.7% of the sample, which has about 160,000 clones, roughly 80% seen once. Sample: peripheral blood. The rearrangement links TRBV11-3 to TRBJ2-7, with 12 bases matching TRBD2. The origin of this receptor is a man in his 70s with acute or convalescent COVID-19. The CDR3 sequence is CASSRKWTSGKNEQYF. In DNA form, the CDR3 reads TGTGCCAGCAGCCGAAAATGGACTAGCGGGAAGAACGAGCAGTACTTC.